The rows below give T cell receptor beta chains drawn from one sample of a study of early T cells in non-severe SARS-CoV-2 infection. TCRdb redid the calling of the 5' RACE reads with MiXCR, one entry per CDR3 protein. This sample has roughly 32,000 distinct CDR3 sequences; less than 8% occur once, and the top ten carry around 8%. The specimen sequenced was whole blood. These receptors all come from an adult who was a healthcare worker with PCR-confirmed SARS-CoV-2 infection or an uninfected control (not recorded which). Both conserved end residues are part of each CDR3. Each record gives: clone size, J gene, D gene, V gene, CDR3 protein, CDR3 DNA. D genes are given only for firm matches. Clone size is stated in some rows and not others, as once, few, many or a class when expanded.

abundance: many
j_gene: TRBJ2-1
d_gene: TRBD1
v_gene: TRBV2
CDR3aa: CASSGTGYNEQFF
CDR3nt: TGTGCCAGCAGCGGGACAGGGTACAATGAGCAGTTCTTC

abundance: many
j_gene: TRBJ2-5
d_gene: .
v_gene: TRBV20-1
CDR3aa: CSAPGQSRETQYF
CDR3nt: TGCAGTGCCCCCGGACAGTCGCGAGAGACCCAGTACTTC

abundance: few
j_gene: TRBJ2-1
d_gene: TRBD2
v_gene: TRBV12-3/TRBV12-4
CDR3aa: CASRLAGGYEQFF
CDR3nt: TGTGCCAGCCGACTAGCGGGGGGGTATGAGCAGTTCTTC

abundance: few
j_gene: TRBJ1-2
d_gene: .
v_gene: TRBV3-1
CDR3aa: CASSQDVTYGYTF
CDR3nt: TGTGCCAGCAGCCAAGATGTGACCTATGGCTACACCTTC

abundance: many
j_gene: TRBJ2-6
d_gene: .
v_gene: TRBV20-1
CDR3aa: CSARDRGPGANVLTF
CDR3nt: TGCAGTGCTAGAGATAGGGGTCCCGGGGCCAACGTCCTGACTTTC

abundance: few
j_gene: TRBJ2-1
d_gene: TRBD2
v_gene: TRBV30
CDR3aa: CAWSVPGLAGGRNEQFF
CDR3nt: TGTGCCTGGAGTGTACCCGGGCTAGCGGGGGGTCGAAATGAGCAGTTCTTC

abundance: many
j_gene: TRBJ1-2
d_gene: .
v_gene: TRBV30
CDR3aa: CAWNQRGTPLNYGYTF
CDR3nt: TGTGCCTGGAATCAACGGGGAACCCCACTTAACTATGGCTACACCTTC

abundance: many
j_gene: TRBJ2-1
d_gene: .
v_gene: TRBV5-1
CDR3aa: CASSLGGGTSYNEQFF
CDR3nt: TGCGCCAGCAGCTTGGGCGGCGGGACCTCCTACAATGAGCAGTTCTTC

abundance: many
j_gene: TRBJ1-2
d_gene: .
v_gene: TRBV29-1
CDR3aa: CSDRTVRGYTF
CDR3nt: TGCAGCGATAGGACAGTTCGGGGCTACACCTTC

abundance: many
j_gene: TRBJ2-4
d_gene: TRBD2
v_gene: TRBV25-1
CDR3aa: CASSWTSGQNIQYF
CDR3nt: TGTGCCAGCAGTTGGACTAGCGGGCAGAACATTCAGTACTTC

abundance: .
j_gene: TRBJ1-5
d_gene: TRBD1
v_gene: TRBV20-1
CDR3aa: CSARDRQGGYNQPQHF
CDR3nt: TGCAGTGCTCGGGATAGACAGGGGGGATACAATCAGCCCCAGCATTTT

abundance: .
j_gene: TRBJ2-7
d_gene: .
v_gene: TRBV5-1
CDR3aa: CASSYNPQVTYEQYF
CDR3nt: TGCGCCAGCAGCTACAACCCCCAGGTTACCTACGAGCAGTACTTC

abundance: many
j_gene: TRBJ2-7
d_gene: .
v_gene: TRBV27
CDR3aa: CASSLGRDYEQYF
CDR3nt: TGTGCCAGCAGTTTGGGAAGGGACTACGAGCAGTACTTC

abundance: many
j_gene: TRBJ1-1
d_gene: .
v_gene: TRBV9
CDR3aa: CASSALKNTEAFF
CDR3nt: TGTGCCAGCAGCGCCCTAAAGAACACTGAAGCTTTCTTT

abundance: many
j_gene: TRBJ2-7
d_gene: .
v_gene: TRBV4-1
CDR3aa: CASSLSGGGPFSYEQYF
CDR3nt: TGCGCCAGCAGCCTGAGCGGAGGGGGCCCTTTTTCCTACGAGCAGTACTTC

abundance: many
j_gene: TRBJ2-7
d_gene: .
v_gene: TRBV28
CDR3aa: CASSLSPWYEQYF
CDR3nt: TGTGCCAGCAGTTTATCCCCGTGGTACGAGCAGTACTTC

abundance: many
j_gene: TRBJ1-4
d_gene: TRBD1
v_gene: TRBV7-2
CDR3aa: CASSAGGQANEKLFF
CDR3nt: TGTGCCAGCAGCGCAGGGGGCCAGGCTAATGAAAAACTGTTTTTT

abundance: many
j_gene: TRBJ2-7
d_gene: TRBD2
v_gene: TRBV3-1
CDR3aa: CASSQEGTSVSEQYF
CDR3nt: TGTGCCAGCAGCCAAGAAGGGACTAGCGTCTCCGAGCAGTACTTC

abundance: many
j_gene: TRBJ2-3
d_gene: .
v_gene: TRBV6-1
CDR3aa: CANSEGEGPGTQYF
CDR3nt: TGTGCCAACAGTGAAGGAGAGGGCCCCGGAACGCAGTATTTT

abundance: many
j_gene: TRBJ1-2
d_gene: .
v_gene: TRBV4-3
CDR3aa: CASSQETAHGYTF
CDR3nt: TGCGCCAGCAGCCAAGAGACAGCACATGGCTACACCTTC

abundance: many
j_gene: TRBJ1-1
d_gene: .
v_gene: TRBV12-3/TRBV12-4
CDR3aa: CASTATVNTEAFF
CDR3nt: TGTGCCAGCACCGCTACAGTAAACACTGAAGCTTTCTTT

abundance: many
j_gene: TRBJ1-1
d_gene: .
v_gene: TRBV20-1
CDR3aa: CSVDGWPEAFF
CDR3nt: TGCAGTGTCGATGGGTGGCCTGAAGCTTTCTTT

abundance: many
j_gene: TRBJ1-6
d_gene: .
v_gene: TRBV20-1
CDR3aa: CSARMGGFGSPLHF
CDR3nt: TGCAGTGCTAGAATGGGGGGATTTGGGTCACCCCTCCACTTT

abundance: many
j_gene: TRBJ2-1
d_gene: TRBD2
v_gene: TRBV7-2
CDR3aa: CASSPGPGLYPHEQFF
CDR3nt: TGTGCCAGCAGCCCAGGACCGGGACTATACCCCCATGAGCAGTTCTTC

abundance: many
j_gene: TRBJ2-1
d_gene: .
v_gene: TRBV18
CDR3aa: CASSPSAGPSYNEQFF
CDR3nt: TGTGCCAGCTCACCTTCGGCGGGGCCCTCCTACAATGAGCAGTTCTTC

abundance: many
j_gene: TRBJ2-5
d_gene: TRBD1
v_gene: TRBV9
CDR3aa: CASSGTGGDGETQYF
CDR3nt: TGTGCCAGCAGCGGAACAGGGGGCGATGGCGAGACCCAGTACTTC

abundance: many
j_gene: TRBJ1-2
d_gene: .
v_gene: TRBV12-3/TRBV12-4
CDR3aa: CASSRAGVSNYGYTF
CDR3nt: TGTGCCAGCTCACGGGCAGGGGTGTCGAACTATGGCTACACCTTC

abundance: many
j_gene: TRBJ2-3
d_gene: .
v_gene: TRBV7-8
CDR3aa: CASSLRELTTDTQYF
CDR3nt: TGTGCCAGCAGCTTACGGGAGCTTACCACAGATACGCAGTATTTT

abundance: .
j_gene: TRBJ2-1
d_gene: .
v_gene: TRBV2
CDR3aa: CASSEARTYPYNEQFF
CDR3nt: TGTGCCAGCAGTGAAGCGCGGACCTACCCCTACAATGAGCAGTTCTTC

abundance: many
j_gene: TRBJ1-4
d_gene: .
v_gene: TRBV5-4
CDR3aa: CASSLGDRTSTNEKLFF
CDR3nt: TGTGCCAGCAGCTTGGGAGACAGGACATCAACTAATGAAAAACTGTTTTTT

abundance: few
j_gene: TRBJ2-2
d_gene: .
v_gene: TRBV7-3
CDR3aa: CASSFENTGELFF
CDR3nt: TGTGCCAGCAGCTTCGAGAACACCGGGGAGCTGTTTTTT

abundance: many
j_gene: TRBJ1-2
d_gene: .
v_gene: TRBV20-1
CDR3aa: CSARSLQRFASYTF
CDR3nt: TGCAGTGCTAGATCCTTACAGCGGTTTGCGAGCTACACCTTC

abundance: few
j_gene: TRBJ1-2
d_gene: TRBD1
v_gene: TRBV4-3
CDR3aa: CASSQGQRNYGYTF
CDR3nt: TGCGCCAGCAGCCAGGGACAGAGGAACTATGGCTACACCTTC

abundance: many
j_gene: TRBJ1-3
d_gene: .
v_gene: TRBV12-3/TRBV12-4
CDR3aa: CASSLPGAGNTIYF
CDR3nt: TGTGCCAGCAGTTTACCGGGGGCTGGAAACACCATATATTTT

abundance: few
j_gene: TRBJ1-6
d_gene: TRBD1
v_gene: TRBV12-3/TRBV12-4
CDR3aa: CASSPGQGARNSPLHF
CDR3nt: TGTGCCAGCAGCCCCGGGCAGGGGGCAAGGAATTCACCCCTCCACTTT

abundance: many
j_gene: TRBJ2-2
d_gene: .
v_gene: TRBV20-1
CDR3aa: CSARKQPNTGELFF
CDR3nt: TGCAGTGCTAGAAAGCAACCGAACACCGGGGAGCTGTTTTTT

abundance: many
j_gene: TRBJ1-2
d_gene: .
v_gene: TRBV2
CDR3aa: CASSEANYGYTF
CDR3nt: TGTGCCAGCAGTGAAGCTAACTATGGCTACACCTTC

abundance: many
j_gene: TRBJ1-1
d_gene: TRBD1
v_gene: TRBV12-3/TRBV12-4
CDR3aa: CASSSGQGRNTEAFF
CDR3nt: TGTGCCAGCAGTTCTGGACAGGGTCGCAACACTGAAGCTTTCTTT

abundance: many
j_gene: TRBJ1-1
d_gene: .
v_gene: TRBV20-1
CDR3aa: CSARGGIVNTEAFF
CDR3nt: TGCAGTGCTAGAGGCGGGATTGTGAACACTGAAGCTTTCTTT

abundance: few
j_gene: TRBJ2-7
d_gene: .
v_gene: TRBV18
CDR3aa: CASSPDGSSYEQYF
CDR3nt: TGTGCCAGCTCACCAGACGGGAGCTCCTACGAGCAGTACTTC

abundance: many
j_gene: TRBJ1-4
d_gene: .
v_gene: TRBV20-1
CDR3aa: CSAREGRAGEKLFF
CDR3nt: TGCAGTGCTAGAGAGGGCAGGGCGGGTGAAAAACTGTTTTTT

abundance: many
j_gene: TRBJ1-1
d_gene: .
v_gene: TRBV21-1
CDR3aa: CASSKRNLPGWTEAFF
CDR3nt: TGTGCCAGCAGCAAACGCAACCTCCCGGGTTGGACTGAAGCTTTCTTT

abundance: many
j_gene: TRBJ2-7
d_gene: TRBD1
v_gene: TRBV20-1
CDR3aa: CSALSDRGTYEQYF
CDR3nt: TGCAGTGCCCTCTCGGACAGGGGAACCTACGAGCAGTACTTC

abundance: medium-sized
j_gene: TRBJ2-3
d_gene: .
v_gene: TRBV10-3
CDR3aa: CAISVRTTTDTQYF
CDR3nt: TGTGCCATCAGCGTTCGGACCACCACAGATACGCAGTATTTT

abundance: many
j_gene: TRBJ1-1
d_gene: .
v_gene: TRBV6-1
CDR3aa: CASSSTLNTEAFF
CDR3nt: TGTGCCAGCAGTTCGACACTGAACACTGAAGCTTTCTTT

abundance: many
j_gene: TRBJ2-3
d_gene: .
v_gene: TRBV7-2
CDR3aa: CASSFQAGTDTQYF
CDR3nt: TGTGCCAGCAGCTTTCAAGCGGGCACAGATACGCAGTATTTT

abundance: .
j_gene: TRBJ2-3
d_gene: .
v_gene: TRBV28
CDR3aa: CASIEWGTDTQYF
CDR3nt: TGTGCCAGCATCGAGTGGGGCACAGATACGCAGTATTTT

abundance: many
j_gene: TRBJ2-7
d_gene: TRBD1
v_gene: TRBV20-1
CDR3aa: CSAVSGTGGYEQYF
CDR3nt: TGCAGTGCTGTTTCCGGGACAGGGGGCTACGAGCAGTACTTC

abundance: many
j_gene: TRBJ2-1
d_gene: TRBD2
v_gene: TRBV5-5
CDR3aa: CASSLMVAGYNEQFF
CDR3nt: TGTGCCAGCAGCTTGATGGTAGCGGGGTACAATGAGCAGTTCTTC

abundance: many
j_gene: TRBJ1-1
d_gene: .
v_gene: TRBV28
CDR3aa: CASSLFRVTEAFF
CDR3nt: TGTGCCAGCAGTTTATTCAGGGTCACTGAAGCTTTCTTT

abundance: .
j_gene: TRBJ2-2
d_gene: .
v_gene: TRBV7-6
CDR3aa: CASSWTVNTGELFF
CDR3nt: TGTGCCAGCAGCTGGACAGTGAACACCGGGGAGCTGTTTTTT

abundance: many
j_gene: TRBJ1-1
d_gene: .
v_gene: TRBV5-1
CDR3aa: CASSLEAGVVNTEAFF
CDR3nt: TGCGCCAGCAGCTTGGAGGCGGGGGTAGTGAACACTGAAGCTTTCTTT

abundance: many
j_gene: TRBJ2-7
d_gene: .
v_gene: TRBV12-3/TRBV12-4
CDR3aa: CASSAATEQYF
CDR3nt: TGTGCCAGCAGTGCGGCAACCGAGCAGTACTTC